The rows below give T cell receptor beta chains drawn from one sample of a study of control samples from healthy donors and cancer patients. Data came from immunoSEQ multiplex PCR; TCRdb stores just in-frame clones and leaves some out. The sample consists of tens of thousands of clones, 95% to 97% of them appearing once. Sample: blood. These receptors came from a woman under 40 in good health. The CDR3 runs from the conserved cysteine through the conserved F or W. D genes are given only for firm matches. Size is stated for part of the rows, as once, few or many counts, or as a class when the clone is expanded.

j_call clone_size d_call v_call cdr3_aa cdr3_nt
TRBJ2-6 NA TRBD1 TRBV19 CASSMGTGVLTF TGTGCCAGTAGTATGGGGACAGGGGTTCTGACTTTC
TRBJ2-5 NA NA TRBV5-1 CASSLIQETQYF TGCGCCAGCAGCTTGATTCAAGAGACCCAGTACTTC
TRBJ2-7 NA NA TRBV19 CASSIGGTTAYEQYF TGTGCCAGTAGTATAGGGGGGACAACAGCCTACGAGCAGTACTTC
TRBJ1-3 NA TRBD1 TRBV2 CASRAGQGANTIYF TGTGCCAGCAGAGCAGGACAGGGGGCCAACACCATATATTTT
TRBJ2-7 NA NA TRBV27 CASASGPKSSYEQYF TGTGCCAGCGCCTCGGGACCGAAGAGCTCCTACGAGCAGTACTTC
TRBJ1-5 NA NA TRBV7-2 CASSLEADSNQPQHF TGTGCCAGCAGCTTAGAGGCGGATAGCAATCAGCCCCAGCATTTT
TRBJ2-7 NA TRBD2 TRBV12-3/TRBV12-4 CASGPGGGGEQYF TGTGCCAGCGGGCCGGGAGGTGGTGGTGAGCAGTACTTC
TRBJ2-3 once TRBD1 TRBV13 CASSLGQTSTDTQYF TGTGCCAGCAGCCTGGGACAGACTAGCACAGATACGCAGTATTTT
TRBJ2-1 NA NA TRBV11-1 CASSLISYNEQFF TGTGCCAGCAGCTTAATAAGTTACAATGAGCAGTTCTTC
TRBJ2-1 NA NA TRBV27 CASSVGGSYNEQFF TGTGCCAGCAGTGTGGGGGGATCCTACAATGAGCAGTTCTTC
TRBJ2-3 NA TRBD1 TRBV6-1 CASSDRGREDTQYF TGTGCCAGCAGTGACAGGGGGCGAGAAGATACGCAGTATTTT
TRBJ2-2 NA NA TRBV5-6 CASSFGRAGELFF TGTGCCAGCAGCTTCGGGAGAGCCGGGGAGCTGTTTTTT
TRBJ1-6 NA NA TRBV5-6 CASSLAEDSPLHF TGTGCCAGCAGCTTGGCCGAAGACTCACCCCTCCACTTT
TRBJ1-4 NA NA TRBV2 CASSEGQLNEKLFF TGTGCCAGCAGTGAAGGGCAGCTAAATGAAAAACTGTTTTTT
TRBJ2-5 NA TRBD2 TRBV6-5 CASSYLAGQETQYF TGTGCCAGCAGTTATCTAGCGGGACAAGAGACCCAGTACTTC
TRBJ2-2 NA NA TRBV9 CASSERGSGENTGELFF TGTGCCAGCAGTGAACGGGGGAGCGGAGAGAACACCGGGGAGCTGTTTTTT
TRBJ1-2 NA NA TRBV6-5 CASDRNYGYTF TGTGCCAGCGACAGGAACTATGGCTACACCTTC
TRBJ1-5 NA NA TRBV30 CAWSVDSNQPQHF TGTGCCTGGAGTGTAGATAGCAATCAGCCCCAGCATTTT
TRBJ1-3 NA NA TRBV2 CASNRNEGGGYF TGTGCCAGCAATAGGAACGAGGGCGGAGGGTATTTT
TRBJ2-1 NA NA TRBV2 CASSEGPGGAPSSYNEQFF TGTGCCAGCAGTGAGGGCCCAGGGGGGGCCCCGAGCTCCTACAATGAGCAGTTCTTC
TRBJ2-7 NA NA TRBV2 CASSDLAYEQYF TGTGCCAGCAGTGACCTAGCCTACGAGCAGTACTTC
TRBJ1-6 NA NA TRBV19 CASSIRRTPLHF TGTGCCAGTAGTATAAGAAGGACACCCCTCCACTTT
TRBJ1-4 NA NA TRBV7-8 CASSSGQLLTNEKLFF TGTGCCAGCAGCTCCGGACAGCTGCTGACTAATGAAAAACTGTTTTTT
TRBJ2-1 NA TRBD2 TRBV19 CASSYGTSRYNEQFF TGTGCCAGTAGTTACGGGACTAGCAGATACAATGAGCAGTTCTTC
TRBJ1-4 NA TRBD1 TRBV7-9 CASSFGQGSSEKLFF TGTGCCAGCAGCTTTGGACAGGGGTCATCTGAAAAACTGTTTTTT
TRBJ2-1 NA NA TRBV28 CASSGGDRASNEQFF TGTGCCAGCAGTGGGGGCGATCGGGCGAGCAATGAGCAGTTCTTC
TRBJ2-6 NA NA TRBV7-9 CASSLRLGLPGANVLTF TGTGCCAGCAGCCTTAGACTCGGGTTGCCTGGGGCCAACGTCCTGACTTTC
TRBJ1-4 NA NA TRBV12-3/TRBV12-4 CASSLAGVEKLFF TGTGCCAGCAGTTTAGCAGGGGTTGAAAAACTGTTTTTT
TRBJ2-1 NA NA TRBV3-1/TRBV3-2 CASSPLFSSYNEQFF TGTGCCAGCAGCCCGCTATTCAGCTCCTACAATGAGCAGTTCTTC
TRBJ2-7 NA NA TRBV4-2 CASSQDEGGREYF TGTGCCAGCAGCCAAGATGAGGGGGGAAGGGAGTACTTC
TRBJ2-7 NA TRBD2 TRBV28 CASHSGSLEQYF TGTGCCAGCCATAGCGGGAGTCTCGAGCAGTACTTC
TRBJ2-1 NA TRBD2 TRBV7-9 CASSATREGSYNEQFF TGTGCCAGCAGCGCAACGCGGGAGGGCTCCTACAATGAGCAGTTCTTC
TRBJ2-7 NA NA TRBV2 CASSEGSSREYEQYF TGTGCCAGCAGTGAAGGGTCCAGTAGGGAGTACGAGCAGTACTTC
TRBJ1-2 NA NA TRBV12-3/TRBV12-4 CASSLRVGDGYTF TGTGCCAGCAGTTTAAGGGTTGGGGATGGCTACACCTTC
TRBJ2-2 NA TRBD2 TRBV27 CVSREGGVNTGELFF TGTGTCAGCAGGGAGGGAGGGGTAAACACCGGGGAGCTGTTTTTT